This T cell receptor beta chain was identified in a study of shared clonotypes between healthy human individuals. As defined, naive CD8 cells were CD45RO-negative and positively selected for CCR7, with terminally differentiated effector memory CD45RA+ cells excluded. The CDR3 is 20 amino acids. J gave up 5 bases and V 0 bases, and 14 bases lay outside the gene matches. The germline V gene has CDR1 LGHNA and CDR2 YNFKEQ. Profiled with immunoSEQ multiplex PCR; TCRdb holds only in-frame clones, not every one. In the table there are approximately 590,000 clones, just under 97% of which are singletons. The material sequenced was naive CD8+ T cells sorted from blood. The V call is TRBV4-2, the J call TRBJ2-1, with 12 bases matching TRBD2. This TCR was sampled from a woman in her 30s in good health. CDR3 DNA: TGTGCCAGCAGCCAAGAACCCGGGACTAGCGGGCCATATAACAACAATGAGCAGTTCTTC. It encodes CASSQEPGTSGPYNNNEQFF.